Following are 14 T cell receptor beta chains from one sample sequenced in a study of T cell responses to AZD1222 COVID-19 vaccine. Sequencing was performed with immunoSEQ multiplex PCR; in TCRdb, only in-frame clones are kept and a portion is missing. The table has approximately 99,000 clones, more than 70% seen once; the top ten hold 3% to 3.5%. Sequenced material: peripheral blood, taken on day 0 of AZD1222 vaccination. All receptors come from an adult in good health.

The rearrangement joins TRBV11-1 to TRBJ1-6, with 11 bases matching TRBD1. The germline gives CDR1 SGHAT, CDR2 FQDESV (reference sequence). Trimming at V came to 4 bases and at J to 7 bases, leaving 3 bases not matched to a gene. The CDR3 has 15 amino acids. The CDR3 DNA is TGTGCCAGCAGCTGGACAGGGGGCTACAATTCACCCCTCCACTTT. It specifies CASSWTGGYNSPLHF.

The CDR3 loop is CASSQVGQQNEKLFF. Here the CDR3 DNA reads TGTGCCAGCAGCCAAGTTGGGCAGCAGAATGAAAAACTGTTTTTT. The V and J genes are TRBV3-1 (or the pseudogene TRBV3-2) and TRBJ1-4; D is unclear. Germline V gene data show CDR1 as LGHDT and CDR2 as YNNKEL (reference sequence). V lost 1 base and J 5 bases, leaving 11 bases between the germline ends. The CDR3 covers 15 residues.

The genes are TRBV5-6 and TRBJ1-1; no clear D gene. The CDR3 consists of 12 residues. Germline CDR1 is SGHDT and CDR2 is YYEEEE. V dropped 1 base and J dropped 8 bases, with 9 bases sitting between them. CDR3 region: CASSLWGEEAFF. The CDR3 bases are TGTGCCAGCAGCTTGTGGGGAGAAGAAGCTTTCTTT.

The V and J genes are TRBV5-8 and TRBJ1-4; D gene ambiguous. Per germline, CDR1 SGHTS and CDR2 YDEGEE. V was trimmed by 3 bases and J by 0 bases, leaving 18 bases between them. This CDR3 spans 18 amino acids. CDR3 loop: CASSSRVKWVATNEKLFF. CDR3 in DNA: TGTGCCAGCAGCTCGCGTGTCAAATGGGTTGCAACTAATGAAAAACTGTTTTTT.

The chain links TRBV6-5 to TRBJ1-1; D unclear. The CDR3 has 12 residues. With 4 bases removed from V and 11 bases from J, the gap between germline ends came to 14 bases. Germline V gives CDR1 MNHEY, CDR2 SVGAGI. The CDR3 loop reads CASSSRTGSAFF. CDR3 DNA: TGTGCCAGCAGTTCCCGGACGGGATCGGCTTTCTTT.

This sequence joins TRBV19 and TRBJ2-7, with D hard to call. V was clipped by 4 bases and J by 3 bases, with 13 bases between them. Germline CDR1 is LNHDA and CDR2 is SQIVND (reference sequence). The CDR3 is 14 residues long. CDR3 loop: CASSNGLKGYEQYF. As DNA, the CDR3 is TGTGCCAGTAGTAATGGGTTGAAGGGCTACGAGCAGTACTTC. The variable domain in full, with the rest retrieved from reference TRBV19 and TRBJ2-7, is DGGITQSPKYLFRKEGQNVTLSCEQNLNHDAMYWYRQDPGQGLRLIYYSQIVNDFQKGDIAEGYSVSREKKESFPLTVTSAQKNPTAFYLCASSNGLKGYEQYFGPGTRLTVT.

The CDR3 spells CASSLSSTSAYEQYF. CDR3 bases: TGTGCCAGCAGCTTAAGCAGTACAAGTGCCTACGAGCAGTACTTC. The chain combines TRBV7-2 with TRBJ2-7; D is undetermined. This CDR3 is 15 amino acids long. Germline values: CDR1 SGHTA, CDR2 FQGNSA. The V and J ends lost 2 bases and 2 bases respectively, with 13 bases between them.

The rearrangement uses TRBV5-1 and TRBJ1-4; D might be TRBD1 (5 bases). V was shortened by 0 bases and J by 7 bases, with 16 bases between the two germline ends. The CDR3 sequence is 16 residues long. Germline CDR1 reads SGHRS; CDR2 reads YFSETQ. CDR3 sequence: CASSLATGVVSEKLFF. The CDR3 nucleotides read TGCGCCAGCAGCTTGGCCACGGGGGTCGTATCTGAAAAACTGTTTTTT.

The V call is TRBV9, the J call TRBJ1-2; 7 nucleotides match TRBD1. Germline V gene data show CDR1 as SGDLS and CDR2 as YYNGEE. Losses at the gene ends were 2 bases for V and 3 bases for J; bases not matched to a gene: 7. The CDR3 is 15 residues long. CDR3 loop: CASSVDTGTDYGYTF. The CDR3 nucleotides read TGTGCCAGCAGCGTCGATACGGGGACAGACTATGGCTACACCTTC. Together with reference TRBV9 and TRBJ1-2, the CDR3 gives the full variable domain: DSGVTQTPKHLITATGQRVTLRCSPRSGDLSVYWYQQSLDQGLQFLIQYYNGEERAKGNILERFSAQQFPDLHSELNLSSLELGDSALYFCASSVDTGTDYGYTFGSGTRLTVV.

This sequence joins TRBV25-1 and TRBJ1-5; possible D gene TRBD1, 5 bases. Germline V gene lookup returns CDR1 MGHDK and CDR2 SYGVNS. The CDR3 consists of 14 residues. Deletions cut 4 bases from V and 0 bases from J, with 7 bases between. The CDR3 loop is CASSAGTSNQPQHF. The DNA of the CDR3 is TGTGCCAGCAGTGCCGGGACTAGCAATCAGCCCCAGCATTTT. Supplemented by reference TRBV25-1 and TRBJ1-5, the full variable domain reads EADIYQTPRYLVIGTGKKITLECSQTMGHDKMYWYQQDPGMELHLIHYSYGVNSTEKGDLSSESTVSRIRTEHFPLTLESARPSHTSQYLCASSAGTSNQPQHFGDGTRLSIL.

This clone was seen only once. The chain recombines TRBV3-1 (or the pseudogene TRBV3-2) with TRBJ1-1, with 8 bases fitting TRBD1. Germline CDR1 is LGHDT and CDR2 is YNNKEL (reference sequence). The CDR3 has 15 residues. Trimming cost V 7 bases and J 3 bases; bases outside gene matches: 10. The CDR3 reads CASTQGAGADTEAFF. The CDR3 DNA reads TGTGCCAGCACCCAGGGGGCGGGGGCGGACACTGAAGCTTTCTTT.

This CDR3 reads CASSSQDGSYNEQFF. The CDR3 DNA is TGTGCCAGCAGCTCCCAGGACGGGTCCTACAATGAGCAGTTCTTC. This rearrangement joins TRBV7-3 to TRBJ2-1; D gene unclear. The germline V gene has CDR1 SGHTA and CDR2 FQGTGA. This CDR3 spans 15 amino acids. V lost 4 bases, J lost 1 base, and 11 bases lay in between.

The J gene is TRBJ2-1, the V gene TRBV6-2 or TRBV6-3; D is possibly TRBD2 (7 bases). Germline CDR1 is MNHEY and CDR2 is SVGEGT. The CDR3 is made up of 13 amino acids. Trimming took 5 bases from V and 8 from J, leaving 13 bases between them. CDR3 residues: CASSQLGGDEQFF. DNA of the CDR3: TGTGCCAGCAGTCAACTAGGGGGGGATGAGCAGTTCTTC.

The gene calls are TRBV19 and TRBJ1-5; D gene ambiguous. The V and J ends lost 3 bases and 7 bases respectively, with 10 bases between them. CDR3 length: 13 residues. Germline CDR1 reads LNHDA; CDR2 reads SQIVND (reference sequence). The CDR3 loop is CASSISPLQPQHF. The CDR3 bases are TGTGCCAGTAGTATTAGCCCCCTCCAGCCCCAGCATTTT. Variable domain in full (rest from reference TRBV19 and TRBJ1-5): DGGITQSPKYLFRKEGQNVTLSCEQNLNHDAMYWYRQDPGQGLRLIYYSQIVNDFQKGDIAEGYSVSREKKESFPLTVTSAQKNPTAFYLCASSISPLQPQHFGDGTRLSIL.